This T cell receptor (beta chain) is drawn from a study of blood T cell repertoires in COVID-19. V trimming: 4 bases; J trimming: 0 bases; junction bases outside the gene matches: 11. The CDR3 runs 18 residues. Germline CDR1 MGHDK, CDR2 SYGVNS. Categorization into cohorts depended on clinical history that participants reported. Sequencing was performed with immunoSEQ multiplex PCR; in TCRdb, only in-frame clones are kept and a portion is missing. The data show about 210,000 clones, about 87% seen once. The chain links TRBV25-1 to TRBJ2-1, with 8 nucleotides matching TRBD2. Sequences were obtained from PBMCs or T cells enriched from blood (not recorded which). The TCR originated in a man aged 18 to 30 with acute COVID-19. CDR3 coding DNA: TGTGCCAGCAGTGTGAAAGCGGGAGCCGCGAGCTCCTACAATGAGCAGTTCTTC. Translating it yields CASSVKAGAASSYNEQFF.